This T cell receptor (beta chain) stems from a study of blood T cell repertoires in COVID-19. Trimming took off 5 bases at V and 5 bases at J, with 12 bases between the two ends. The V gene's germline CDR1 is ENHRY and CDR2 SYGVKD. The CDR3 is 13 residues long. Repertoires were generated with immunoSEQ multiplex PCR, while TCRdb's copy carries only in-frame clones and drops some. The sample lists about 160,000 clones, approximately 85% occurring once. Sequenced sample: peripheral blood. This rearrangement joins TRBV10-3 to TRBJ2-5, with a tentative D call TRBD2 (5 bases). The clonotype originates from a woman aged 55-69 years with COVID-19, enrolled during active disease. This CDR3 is CAISSKRQETQYF. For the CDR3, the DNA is TGTGCCATCAGTTCGAAGCGGCAGGAGACCCAGTACTTC.